This TCR beta chain was found in a study of CD8 T cells in Susac syndrome (dated by TCRdb to the late 2010s). Regarding the research as a whole: Whether CD8+ T cell activation and differentiation in Susac syndrome was antigen driven was tested using repertoire sequencing.

RNA was extracted using the RNeasy kit, and roughly 0.5 to 1 microgram was reverse transcribed with random hexamers. TCR beta CDR3 regions were amplified with the immunoSEQ multiplex PCR assay covering 54 Vbeta and 13 Jbeta segments. To correct PCR amplification bias, a synthetic template baseline was used for both primer optimization and computational correction. The paper's data handling went like this. Reads were assigned to V, D and J genes according to IMGT and analyzed in immunoSEQ Analyzer, with only productive sequences retained. Clonality was calculated as one minus the Shannon entropy normalized by log2 of the number of productive unique sequences. For each patient and control, public and private clones were evaluated within the 100 most prevalent clones. Susac-specific clones were defined as absent from healthy and MS cohorts, over a thousand published viral clones and other ImmuneACCESS disease sequences. The public reads were quality trimmed at Q25 with fastp and then assembled into clones with MiXCR by TCRdb, keeping productive beta chains. Identical CDR3 protein sequences are pooled into one entry, listed with their most common genes and DNA. These V and J calls derive from TCRdb rather than the authors' analysis. Present in this sample are roughly 200,000 distinct CDR3 sequences, roughly 94% of which were seen just once. The ten largest clones represent around 0.08% of the sample.

Peripheral blood CD8+ and CD4+ T cells from healthy donors, Susac syndrome patients and multiple sclerosis patients were profiled by high-throughput TCR beta sequencing. The multiple sclerosis controls were treatment-naive patients whose relapsing-remitting disease, either stable or active, fulfilled the revised McDonald criteria. CD8+ TEMRA cells were enriched by FACS, while bulk CD8+ and CD4+ T cells were purified by magnetic negative isolation. Blood was collected in EDTA tubes and processed within 24 hours, with PBMCs isolated through density gradient centrifugation. PBMCs intended for TCR sequencing were cryopreserved in liquid nitrogen and thawed later in a water bath at 37 degrees C. The sorted or isolated CD4+, CD8+ and CD8+ TEMRA cells reached a purity of at least 90%. The CDR3 measures 16 amino acids from cysteine to phenylalanine. Only the CDR3 portion is preserved as DNA: 48 bases, with reading frame beginning at the first base. From a lookup of the germline V gene (reference sequence), CDR1 and CDR2 are SEHNR and FQNEAQ. V drops 1 base and J drops 1 base, leaving 11 bases in between.

The paper's findings and limits, for the study overall: The TCR sequencing and HLA analysis was acknowledged to have included a relatively small number of individuals.

With respect to this clonotype: Its antigen specificity is not known. No much larger clone is present one base from it, and per-base qualities are unavailable.

The sequence joins TRBV7-9 to TRBJ1-5; no D gene can be assigned with confidence. This sequence was found in a human donor with multiple sclerosis. The sequenced sample was CD4+ T cells from PBMCs. The CDR3 region has the sequence CASSLGAGSSNQPQHF. The sequenced DNA: TGTGCCAGCAGCTTAGGGGCTGGTAGCAGCAATCAGCCCCAGCATTTT.